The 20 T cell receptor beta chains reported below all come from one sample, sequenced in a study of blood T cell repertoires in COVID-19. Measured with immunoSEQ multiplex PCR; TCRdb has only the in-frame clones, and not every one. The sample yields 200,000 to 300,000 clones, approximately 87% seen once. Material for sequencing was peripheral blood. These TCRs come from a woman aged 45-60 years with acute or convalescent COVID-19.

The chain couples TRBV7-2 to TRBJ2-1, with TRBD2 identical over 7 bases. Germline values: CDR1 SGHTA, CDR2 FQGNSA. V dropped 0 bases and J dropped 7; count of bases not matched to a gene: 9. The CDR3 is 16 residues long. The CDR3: CASSLAAQRERNEQFF. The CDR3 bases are TGTGCCAGCAGCTTAGCAGCCCAGCGGGAAAGAAATGAGCAGTTCTTC.

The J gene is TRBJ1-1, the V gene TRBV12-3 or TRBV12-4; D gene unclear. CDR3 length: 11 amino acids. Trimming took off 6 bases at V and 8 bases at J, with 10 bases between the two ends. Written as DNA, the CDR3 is TGTGCCAGCAGCCGACTGCTCGAAGCTTTCTTT. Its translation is CASSRLLEAFF.

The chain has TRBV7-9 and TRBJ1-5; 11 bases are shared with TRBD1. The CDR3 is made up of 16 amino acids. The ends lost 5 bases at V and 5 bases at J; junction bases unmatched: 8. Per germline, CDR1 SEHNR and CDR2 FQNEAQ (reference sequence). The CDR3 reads CASSTTRTGGHQPQHF. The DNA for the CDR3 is TGTGCCAGCAGCACAACCCGGACAGGGGGCCATCAGCCCCAGCATTTT.

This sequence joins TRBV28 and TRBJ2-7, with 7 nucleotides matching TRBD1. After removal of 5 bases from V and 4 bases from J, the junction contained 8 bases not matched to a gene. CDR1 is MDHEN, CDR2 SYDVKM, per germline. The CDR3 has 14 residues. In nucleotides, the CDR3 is TGTGCCAGCAGTCCCCGGGACAGCATATACGAGCAGTACTTC. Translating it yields CASSPRDSIYEQYF.

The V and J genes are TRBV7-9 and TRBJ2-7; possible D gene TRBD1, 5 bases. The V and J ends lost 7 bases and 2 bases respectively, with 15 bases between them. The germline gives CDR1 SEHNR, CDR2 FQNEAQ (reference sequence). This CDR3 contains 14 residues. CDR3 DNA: TGTGCCAGCACCACGGCGACAGTTACCTACGAGCAGTACTTC. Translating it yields CASTTATVTYEQYF.

CDR3 sequence: CASSVGGTRLYNEQFF. The CDR3 coding sequence is TGTGCCAGCAGCGTAGGCGGGACTAGACTATACAATGAGCAGTTCTTC. The V call is TRBV9, the J call TRBJ2-1, with TRBD2 matching over 8 bases. Per germline, CDR1 SGDLS and CDR2 YYNGEE. CDR3 length: 16 amino acids. The junction had 6 bases not matched to a gene; V was cut back by 0 bases and J by 4 bases.

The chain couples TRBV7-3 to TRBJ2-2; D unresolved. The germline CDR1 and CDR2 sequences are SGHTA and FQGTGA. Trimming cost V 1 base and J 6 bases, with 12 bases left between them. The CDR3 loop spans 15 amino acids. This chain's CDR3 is CASSLIGLVAGELFF. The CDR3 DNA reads TGTGCCAGCAGCTTAATAGGCCTAGTGGCCGGGGAGCTGTTTTTT.

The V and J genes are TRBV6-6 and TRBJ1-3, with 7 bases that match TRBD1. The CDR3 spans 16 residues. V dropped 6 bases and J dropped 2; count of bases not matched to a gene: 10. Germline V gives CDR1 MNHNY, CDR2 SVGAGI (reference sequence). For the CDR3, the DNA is TGTGCCAGCAGCCGTATGCGGGACAGCACTGGAAACACCATATATTTT. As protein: CASSRMRDSTGNTIYF.

This CDR3 is CASSQPGQGARGYTF. As DNA, the CDR3 is TGTGCCAGCAGCCAACCGGGACAGGGGGCGAGGGGCTACACCTTC. The rearrangement links TRBV7-2 to TRBJ1-2, with TRBD1 matching 12 bases. CDR3 length: 15 residues. With 5 bases clipped from V and 8 bases from J, the junction kept 9 bases outside the gene matches. Per germline, CDR1 SGHTA and CDR2 FQGNSA.

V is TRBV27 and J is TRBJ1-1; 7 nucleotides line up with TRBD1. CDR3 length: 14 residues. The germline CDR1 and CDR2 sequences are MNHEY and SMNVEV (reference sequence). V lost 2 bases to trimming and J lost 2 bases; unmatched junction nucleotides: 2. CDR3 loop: CASSLGDRNTEAFF. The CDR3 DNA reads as TGTGCCAGCAGTTTAGGGGACAGAAACACTGAAGCTTTCTTT.

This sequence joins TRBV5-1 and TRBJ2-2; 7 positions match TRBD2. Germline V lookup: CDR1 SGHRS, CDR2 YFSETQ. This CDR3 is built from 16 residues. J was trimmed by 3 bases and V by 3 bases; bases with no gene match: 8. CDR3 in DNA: TGCGCCAGCAGCTACCTCGGCGGGAGAGACACCGGGGAGCTGTTTTTT. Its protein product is CASSYLGGRDTGELFF.

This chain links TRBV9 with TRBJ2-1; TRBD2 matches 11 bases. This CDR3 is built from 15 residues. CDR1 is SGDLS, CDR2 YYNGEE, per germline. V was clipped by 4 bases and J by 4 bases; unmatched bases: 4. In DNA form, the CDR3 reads TGTGCCAGCAGCACTTGGACTAGCGGGTACAATGAGCAGTTCTTC. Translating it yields CASSTWTSGYNEQFF.

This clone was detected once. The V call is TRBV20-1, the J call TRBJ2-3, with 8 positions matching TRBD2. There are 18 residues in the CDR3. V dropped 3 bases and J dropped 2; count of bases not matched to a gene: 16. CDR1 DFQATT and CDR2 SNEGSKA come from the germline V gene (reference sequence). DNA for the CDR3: TGCAGTGCTAGTGGGAAACCCAGCGGGAGAAGCGTCACAGATACGCAGTATTTT. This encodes CSASGKPSGRSVTDTQYF.

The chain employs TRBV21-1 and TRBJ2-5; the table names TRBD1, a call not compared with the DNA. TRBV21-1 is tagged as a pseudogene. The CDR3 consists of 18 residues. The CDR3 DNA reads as TGTGCCAGCAGCGAAACCCCCCTCGACAGGGGATGGCAAGAGACCCAGTACTTC. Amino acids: CASSETPLDRGWQETQYF.

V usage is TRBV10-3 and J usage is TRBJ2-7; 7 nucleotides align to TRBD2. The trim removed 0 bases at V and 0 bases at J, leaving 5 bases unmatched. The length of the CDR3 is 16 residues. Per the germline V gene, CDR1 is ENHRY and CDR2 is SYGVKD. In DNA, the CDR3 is TGTGCCATCAGTGAGTCGGGAGGGTTGGGCTCCTACGAGCAGTACTTC. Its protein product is CAISESGGLGSYEQYF.

Written as DNA, the CDR3 is TGTGCCAGCAGCGCTACTAGCGGGAGGGAGGTGGGCAATGAGCAGTTCTTC. Amino acids: CASSATSGREVGNEQFF. The V gene is TRBV7-9, the J gene TRBJ2-1; TRBD2 agrees at 13 bases. The J segment lost 6 bases and the V segment lost 5 bases, leaving 10 bases of the junction unmatched. The germline CDR1 and CDR2 sequences are SEHNR and FQNEAQ (reference sequence). The length of the CDR3 is 17 residues.

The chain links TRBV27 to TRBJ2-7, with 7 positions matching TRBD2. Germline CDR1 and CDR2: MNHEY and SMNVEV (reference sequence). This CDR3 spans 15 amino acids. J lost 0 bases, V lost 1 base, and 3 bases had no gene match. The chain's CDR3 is CASSLFGGSSYEQYF. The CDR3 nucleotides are TGTGCCAGCAGTTTATTCGGCGGGAGCTCCTACGAGCAGTACTTC.

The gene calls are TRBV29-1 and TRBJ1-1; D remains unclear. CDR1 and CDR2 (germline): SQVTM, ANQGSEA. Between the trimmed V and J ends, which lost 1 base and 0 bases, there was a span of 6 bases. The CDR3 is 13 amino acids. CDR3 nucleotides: TGCAGCGTTGAAGCCAGGCTGAACACTGAAGCTTTCTTT. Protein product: CSVEARLNTEAFF.

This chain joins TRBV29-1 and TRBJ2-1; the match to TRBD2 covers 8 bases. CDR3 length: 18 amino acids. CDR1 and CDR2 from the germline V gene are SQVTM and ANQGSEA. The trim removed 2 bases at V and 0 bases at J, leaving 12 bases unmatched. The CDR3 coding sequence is TGCAGCGTTGAACCGGGACTAGAACTTCCCCTCTCCTACAATGAGCAGTTCTTC. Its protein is CSVEPGLELPLSYNEQFF.

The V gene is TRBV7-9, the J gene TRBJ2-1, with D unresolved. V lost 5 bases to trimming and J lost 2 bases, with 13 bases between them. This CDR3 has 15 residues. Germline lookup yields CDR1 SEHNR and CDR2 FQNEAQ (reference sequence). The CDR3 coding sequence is TGTGCCAGCAGCGAGGCTATACCTACCTACAATGAGCAGTTCTTC. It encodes CASSEAIPTYNEQFF.